This TCR beta chain comes out of a study of molecular identifiers for immune sequencing clone quantification (dated by TCRdb to the late 2010s). Background for the entire study: In a replicate experiment, RNA from 20,000 or 100,000 naive CD8 T cells was split into five aliquots, four of which were sequenced. This methods study used CD8 T cells to benchmark TCR RNA copy counting and molecular-identifier clustering-based TCR repertoire sequencing (MIDCIRS).

Naive CD8 T cells, defined as CD8+CD4-CCR7+CD45RA+, were FACS-sorted into RLT Plus buffer on a BD FACSAria II. For a sensitivity comparison, a portion of naive CD8 T cell RNA was divided equally between MIDCIRS and a Smart-seq2-style 5'RACE protocol. Enrichment of CD8 T cells was performed with RosetteSep CD8+ T Cell Enrichment Cocktail and Ficoll-Paque, after which ACK red cell lysis was carried out. Only one count was recorded for this clonotype. It has no known antigen specificity. Base qualities are not at hand, and no much larger clone is one base apart. A single read constitutes weak evidence. Library preparation was by PCR. Sequencing was carried out with an Illumina MiSeq. The Qiagen AllPrep DNA/RNA kit was used to purify total RNA. Reads from multiple sequencing runs of the same library were pooled before analysis. Per the original workflow: Only reads with exact TCR constant sequence were kept, trimmed to 150 nt, and grouped by their 12-nt molecular barcodes. Within each barcode group, reads were sub-clustered at a 15% Levenshtein threshold, and quality-weighted consensus sequences were built per RNA molecule. Non-functional sequences were filtered out, along with any lower-count sequence sitting one edit away from another sequence. Barcode sub-clusters with fewer than 20% of the maximum read count were removed, based on fitting two negative binomial distributions. The public sequencing data were trimmed at Q25 with fastp and processed into clonotypes with MiXCR by TCRdb, which kept only in-frame beta chains. Every entry covers one CDR3 protein and lists the most common genes and DNA from its rows. TCRdb assigned the V and J calls; the authors' analysis was not used. The sample records some 41,000 distinct CDR3 sequences, under 20% of which are singletons. The ten largest make up roughly 7.1% of the sample.

The paper as a whole reports these results and caveats: A single cell's worth of spiked-in Jurkat TCR RNA was reported detectable even among about 1.1 million naive CD8 T cells. Without barcode sub-clustering, chimeric consensus sequences inflated TCR diversity; chimeras reached as high as 47%. Identical TCR molecules sharing a barcode could cause highly expanded clone sizes to be underestimated. Modeling estimated around 3.2 recovered TCR RNA copies per cell, compared with about 9.3 by digital PCR, which implies around 30% capture efficiency. Clones above 20 RNA copies held over 97% of molecules in CMV-specific effector cells but under 1% in naive cells.

Per the germline V gene, MDHEN is the CDR1 and SYDVKM is the CDR2. The CDR3 measures 12 amino acids from cysteine to phenylalanine. Left in the record is the CDR3 DNA by itself, 36 bases read in frame from the first base. A distance of 13 bases separates the germline ends of V and J, which lose 6 bases and 7 bases respectively. Sequencing was performed on naive CD8+ T cells from blood, with Jurkat cell RNA spiked in. In light of the paper, this sample's cell subset or site label describes: FACS-sorted CD8+CD4-CCR7+CD45RA+ naive T cells. The chain is assembled from TRBV28 and TRBJ2-7; TRBD1 could be the D gene, as 6 bases match. The clonotype comes from a human donor in good health. Some libraries in this study had Jurkat cell RNA spiked in. This receptor carries the CDR3 CASSPGAREQYF. The DNA sequence is TGTGCCAGCAGCCCAGGGGCGCGGGAGCAGTACTTC.